This TCR beta chain was sequenced during a study of T cell repertoires in cytomegalovirus infection. Trimming took off 6 bases at V and 2 bases at J, with 15 bases between the two ends. The CDR3 spans 15 residues. Germline CDR1 SGHVS, CDR2 FNYEAQ. This clonotype was counted many times. What it binds is unknown. TCRdb independently ran MiXCR on the reads; one entry per CDR3 protein. The sample includes roughly 34,000 distinct CDR3 sequences, approximately 52% of them seen just once. This TCR derives from a human donor in good health (CMV status not recorded). Some clones in this sample may be carry-over from other donors' samples. V usage is TRBV7-6 and J usage is TRBJ2-3; unclear D gene. Specimen: CD8+ T cells from cultured PBMCs, collected from culture after CMV antigen stimulation. Here the CDR3 reads CASSSTTYPTDTQYF. The CDR3, as DNA: TGTGCCAGCAGTTCAACGACATACCCCACAGATACGCAGTATTTT.